The 25 T cell receptor beta chains in this list originate from one sample, sequenced in a study of response to subunit inactivated influenza vaccine. TCRdb reprocessed the RT-PCR reads via MiXCR and lists one record per CDR3 protein. Counted here are around 760,000 distinct CDR3 sequences, around 14% occurring once; the ten biggest clones make up 6% to 8%. This material consisted of PBMCs from blood, taken approximately 15 days before vaccination. These receptors were taken from a man aged 50-60 years who received an inactivated influenza vaccine.

This clonotype was detected only a few times. The chain has TRBV7-2 and TRBJ2-1; 7 bases line up with TRBD2. The CDR3 has 12 amino acids. J was trimmed by 12 bases and V by 5 bases; bases with no gene match: 7. Germline V lookup: CDR1 SGHTA, CDR2 FQGNSA. As DNA, the CDR3 is TGTGCCAGCAGCCCGGGGGAGCGGGGGCAGTTCTTC. It specifies CASSPGERGQFF.

J is TRBJ2-1 and V is TRBV29-1, with D hard to call. The germline V gene encodes CDR1 SQVTM and CDR2 ANQGSEA. V gave up 4 bases and J gave up 3 bases, with 10 bases separating them. CDR3 length: 13 residues. CDR3 sequence reads: CSVGGMYYNEQFF. In DNA form, the CDR3 reads TGCAGCGTTGGGGGTATGTACTACAATGAGCAGTTCTTC.

Ten or more counts support this clonotype. The chain combines TRBV6-4 with TRBJ2-1; D remains unclear. CDR1 MRHNA and CDR2 SNTAGT come from the germline V gene. Trimming pared 3 bases from V and 0 bases from J, leaving 9 bases between. This CDR3 is 15 amino acids long. In DNA, the CDR3 is TGTGCCAGCAGTGAGGGCGGTAGCTCCTACAATGAGCAGTTCTTC. Amino acids: CASSEGGSSYNEQFF.

This clonotype has a handful of counts. CDR3 coding DNA: TGTGCCAGCAGACCGACAGGACCGCAAGCGGGGGAGCTGTTTTTT. Protein: CASRPTGPQAGELFF. The chain has TRBV7-9 and TRBJ2-2; weak D call: TRBD1 (6 bases). CDR3 length: 15 residues. Germline-derived CDR1 and CDR2 are SEHNR and FQNEAQ (reference sequence). Trimming removed 6 bases from V and 8 bases from J, with 19 bases in between.

The V and J genes are TRBV20-1 and TRBJ1-1; D is uncertain. This CDR3 has 12 amino acids. Germline V gene sequence: CDR1 DFQATT, CDR2 SNEGSKA (reference sequence). Between the trimmed V and J ends, which lost 1 base and 5 bases, there was a span of 8 bases. The CDR3 here is CSARGRYTEAFF. In nucleotides, the CDR3 is TGCAGTGCTAGAGGCAGGTATACTGAAGCTTTCTTT.

This clonotype was counted only a few times. The chain employs TRBV13 and TRBJ2-7; no clear D. The CDR3 sequence is 13 residues long. Germline CDR1 reads PRHDT; CDR2 reads FYEKMQ (reference sequence). Trimming stripped 2 bases from V and 7 bases from J, with 12 bases between. The CDR3 here is CASSLRMLREQYF. CDR3 nucleotide sequence: TGTGCCAGCAGCTTACGCATGCTCAGGGAGCAGTACTTC.

The J gene is TRBJ2-7, the V gene TRBV30; TRBD1 agrees at 7 bases. The CDR3 runs to 12 residues. CDR1 is GTSNPN and CDR2 is SVGIG in the germline V gene (reference sequence). J lost 3 bases, V lost 5 bases, and 4 bases had no gene match. The DNA of the CDR3 is TGTGCCTGGGGCCGGGACAGCTACGAGCAGTACTTC. It translates to CAWGRDSYEQYF.

This clonotype was observed a few times. This chain uses TRBV28 with TRBJ1-5; unclear D gene. V dropped 3 bases and J dropped 4 bases, with 13 bases sitting between them. The CDR3 sequence is 15 residues long. Germline V gene sequence: CDR1 MDHEN, CDR2 SYDVKM. For the CDR3, the DNA is TGTGCCAGCAGTTTCAAGTTCTTGGGGAATCAGCCCCAGCATTTT. Translation gives CASSFKFLGNQPQHF. Variable domain in full (rest from reference TRBV28 and TRBJ1-5): DVKVTQSSRYLVKRTGEKVFLECVQDMDHENMFWYRQDPGLGLRLIYFSYDVKMKEKGDIPEGYSVSREKKERFSLILESASTNQTSMYLCASSFKFLGNQPQHFGDGTRLSIL.

The chain has TRBV19 and TRBJ2-7; no definite D call. The CDR3 length is 14 residues. The germline V and J ends were trimmed by 0 bases and 12 bases, with 18 bases remaining between them. The germline CDR1 and CDR2 sequences are LNHDA and SQIVND (reference sequence). This CDR3 is CASSIDPATNLVYF. CDR3 nucleotides: TGTGCCAGTAGTATAGACCCCGCCACGAATTTGGTGTACTTC.

The V call is TRBV29-1, the J call TRBJ2-7; no clear D gene. Germline lookup yields CDR1 SQVTM and CDR2 ANQGSEA. The CDR3 has 14 residues. The ends were cut back, 5 bases at V and 2 bases at J, with 16 bases in the middle. The CDR3 DNA follows: TGCAGCGTTTCCCCCCAGTCATCTACCTACGAGCAGTACTTC. Translating gives CSVSPQSSTYEQYF.

This clonotype was seen only a few times. The chain joins TRBV5-6 to TRBJ2-3, with D perhaps TRBD1 (5 bases). V was cut by 2 bases and J by 0 bases, with 10 bases left in between. Germline lookup yields CDR1 SGHDT and CDR2 YYEEEE. The CDR3 spans 15 residues. This CDR3 reads CASSLTTESTDTQYF. In nucleotides, the CDR3 is TGTGCCAGCAGCTTAACGACAGAGAGCACAGATACGCAGTATTTT.

This chain links TRBV7-2 with TRBJ2-5; perhaps D is TRBD1 or TRBD2 (5 bases each). Per the germline V gene, CDR1 is SGHTA and CDR2 is FQGNSA. This CDR3 contains 15 residues. The V gene lost 1 base and the J gene lost 2 bases, with 11 bases spanning the gap. This chain's CDR3 is CASSLVSGPQETQYF. In DNA, the CDR3 is TGTGCCAGCAGCTTAGTGTCGGGACCTCAAGAGACCCAGTACTTC.

The chain is built from TRBV28 and TRBJ2-7; TRBD1 might be the D (6 bases). This CDR3 has 17 amino acids. The V end lost 1 base, the J end lost 2 bases, and 18 bases lay between the germline ends. CDR1 MDHEN and CDR2 SYDVKM come from the germline V gene. The CDR3 region has the DNA TGTGCCAGCAGTTTATCCTCAGGGGCCAGCTTTACCTACGAGCAGTACTTC. This sequence encodes CASSLSSGASFTYEQYF.

This clonotype was observed a handful of times. The chain links TRBV4-3 to TRBJ2-3; D may be TRBD2 (6 bases). Germline V gene data show CDR1 as LGHNA and CDR2 as YSLEER. V lost 0 bases, J lost 12 bases, and 19 bases lay in between. This CDR3 contains 15 residues. In nucleotides, the CDR3 is TGCGCCAGCAGCCAAGATCGCCGACTAGGCGTGGGACAGTATTTT. This codes for CASSQDRRLGVGQYF.

This clonotype appeared a few times. The J gene is TRBJ2-1, the V gene TRBV27; 14 bases line up with TRBD2. CDR3 size: 20 residues. CDR1 and CDR2 (germline): MNHEY, SMNVEV (reference sequence). Trimming took 5 bases from V and 7 from J; bases not matched to a gene: 19. The CDR3 sequence is CASSNTPNLPGTSGSNEQFF. CDR3 DNA sequence: TGTGCCAGCAGTAACACTCCGAACCTGCCCGGGACTAGCGGGAGTAATGAGCAGTTCTTC.

This chain connects TRBV12-3 or TRBV12-4 to TRBJ2-1; 8 nucleotides line up with TRBD2. The V and J ends lost 1 base and 7 bases, in that order; junction bases with no gene match: 9. The CDR3 contains 16 residues. The CDR3 DNA reads TGTGCCAGCAGTTTAGTTCGCGCGGGGGGCAGGAATGAGCAGTTCTTC. This encodes CASSLVRAGGRNEQFF.

This clonotype was counted a few times. The CDR3 region is CASSLLGLAGGYGANVLTF. As DNA, the CDR3 is TGTGCCAGCAGCCTCCTGGGACTAGCGGGAGGGTATGGGGCCAACGTCCTGACTTTC. The chain couples TRBV4-2 to TRBJ2-6, with 16 positions matching TRBD2. Looked up from germline, CDR1 is LGHNA and CDR2 is YNFKEQ. V lost 4 bases, J lost 3 bases, and 6 bases stayed unmatched. This CDR3 is built from 19 residues.

The chain recombines TRBV12-3 or TRBV12-4 with TRBJ1-2; tentative D call: TRBD1 (6 bases). The CDR3 length is 13 residues. V lost 2 bases, J lost 8 bases, and 12 bases lay in between. As DNA, the CDR3 is TGTGCCAGCAGTTTACCGGGGGCGCGAGGCTACACCTTC. It translates to CASSLPGARGYTF.

This clonotype was found many times. The chain carries TRBV4-1 and TRBJ2-2, with D possibly being TRBD1 (5 bases). Germline lookup yields CDR1 MGHRA and CDR2 YSYEKL. CDR3 length: 14 residues. Trimming cost V 1 base and J 5 bases, with 8 bases left between them. CDR3 protein: CASSQVQGTGELFF. Here the CDR3 DNA reads TGCGCCAGCAGCCAAGTTCAGGGTACCGGGGAGCTGTTTTTT.

In its sample, this clonotype was seen a few times. The chain recombines TRBV14 with TRBJ2-6, with D maybe TRBD1 (6 bases). V was shortened by 3 bases and J by 4 bases, with 13 bases between the two germline ends. CDR1 SGHDN and CDR2 FVKESK come from the germline V gene. CDR3 length: 16 residues. CDR3: CASSHLQGRGANVLTF. CDR3 DNA sequence: TGTGCCAGCAGCCACCTTCAGGGGCGAGGGGCCAACGTCCTGACTTTC.

The chain combines TRBV27 with TRBJ1-6, with D maybe TRBD1 (6 bases). The CDR3 covers 13 residues. Germline CDR1 is MNHEY and CDR2 is SMNVEV (reference sequence). Trimming took off 6 bases at V and 10 bases at J, with 13 bases between the two ends. The CDR3 spells CASRSDSRSPLHF. In DNA form, the CDR3 reads TGTGCCAGCAGGTCGGACAGTAGGTCACCCCTCCACTTT.

This clonotype was seen only a few times. The rearrangement joins TRBV7-8 to TRBJ1-1; D not resolved. The CDR3 sequence is 13 residues long. Germline CDR1 reads SGHVS; CDR2 reads FQNEAQ. Trimming cost V 3 bases and J 2 bases, with 7 bases left between them. CDR3 sequence reads: CASSFLFNTEAFF. The CDR3 nucleotides read TGTGCCAGCAGCTTCCTTTTTAACACTGAAGCTTTCTTT.

About this clonotype itself: A read error is possible here, since a much larger clone lies one base away. V is TRBV4-3 and J is TRBJ2-5, with D tentatively TRBD1 (5 bases). The CDR3 loop spans 14 amino acids. V shed 1 base and J shed 4 bases, with 10 bases lying between them. Germline CDR1 reads LGHNA; CDR2 reads YSLEER. The CDR3 sequence: CASSQGGAVETQYF. The CDR3 DNA reads as TGCGCCAGCAGCCAAGGTGGGGCGGTAGAGACCCAGTACTTC.

This clonotype appeared a few times. The chain uses TRBV7-3 and TRBJ1-2; the D is unclear. Germline-derived CDR1 and CDR2 are SGHTA and FQGTGA. V lost 4 bases and J lost 7, with 7 bases in between. There are 11 residues in the CDR3. The CDR3, as DNA: TGTGCCAGCAGCTCCGGATCTGGCTACACCTTC. Translated: CASSSGSGYTF.

The chain couples TRBV3-1 to TRBJ1-6; D is perhaps TRBD1 (5 bases). The CDR3 consists of 17 residues. Germline V gives CDR1 LGHDT, CDR2 YNNKEL (reference sequence). V lost 2 bases and J lost 7, with 18 bases in between. The CDR3 region is CASSQSLRFEGNSPLHF. CDR3 DNA: TGTGCCAGCAGCCAATCTTTGAGGTTTGAGGGGAATTCACCCCTCCACTTT.